This TCR beta chain was obtained from a study of blood T cell repertoires in COVID-19. On the study more broadly: Acute-phase and convalescent COVID-19 samples originated in the United States, Italy and Spain.

Original methodology: Using reference gene primer amplification, nucleated cell counts were estimated. Some clones are missing from TCRdb's copy, which holds only in-frame ones; the method was immunoSEQ multiplex PCR. V and J calls and clone size are as listed in that table; D and trimming were resolved from the DNA. The table records about 170,000 clones, about four fifths of them present only once. Looked up from germline, CDR1 is LGHDT and CDR2 is YNNKEL (reference sequence). CDR3 size: 14 residues. Trimming removed 4 bases at V and 6 bases at J, with 13 bases between. This TCR derives from a human donor with acute or convalescent COVID-19. The donor label of this sample is uncertain. The rearrangement links TRBV3-1 (or the pseudogene TRBV3-2) to TRBJ2-1, with D maybe TRBD2 (5 bases). The sequenced material came from peripheral blood. CDR3 loop: CASSLLDGVNEQFF. The CDR3 DNA reads TGTGCCAGCAGCCTTCTGGACGGGGTCAATGAGCAGTTCTTC.